The clone carrying this TCR beta chain was observed once. Its cognate antigen is unknown. This record belongs to a study of T cell clones after liver transplantation. General observations from the study: Small, mixed patient groups and varying post-transplant times limit these conclusions. In a couple of subjects, few donor cells limited the measurable donor-reactive repertoire.

The protocol was immunoSEQ multiplex PCR, while the TCRdb copy is restricted to in-frame clones and leaves out a portion. This sample has about 21,000 clones, with roughly 92% found just once. This CDR3 is built from 14 residues. Trimming stripped 4 bases from V and 5 bases from J, with 15 bases between. In germline, CDR1 is KGHSY, CDR2 FQNENV. The chain couples TRBV16 to TRBJ2-7; D not resolved. This clonotype originated in a human patient who received a liver transplant. Some of the T cells may derive from the graft donor. Sequences were derived from CD8+ T cells from blood, sampled about 27 months after liver transplant. The CDR3 region has the DNA TGTGCCAGCAGCCGCTTGCAAGGACGGAACGAGCAGTACTTC. Translation: CASSRLQGRNEQYF.